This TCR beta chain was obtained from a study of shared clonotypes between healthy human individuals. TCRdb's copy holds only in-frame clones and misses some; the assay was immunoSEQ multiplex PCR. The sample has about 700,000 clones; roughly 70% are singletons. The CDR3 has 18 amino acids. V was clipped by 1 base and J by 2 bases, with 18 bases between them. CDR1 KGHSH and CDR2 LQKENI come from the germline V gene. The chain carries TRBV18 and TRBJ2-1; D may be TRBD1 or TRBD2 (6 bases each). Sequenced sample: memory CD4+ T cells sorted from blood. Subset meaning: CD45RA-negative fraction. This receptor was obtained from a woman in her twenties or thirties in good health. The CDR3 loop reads CASSPLGGGTPTYNEQFF. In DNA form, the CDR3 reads TGTGCCAGCTCACCACTCGGGGGCGGGACACCTACCTACAATGAGCAGTTCTTC.